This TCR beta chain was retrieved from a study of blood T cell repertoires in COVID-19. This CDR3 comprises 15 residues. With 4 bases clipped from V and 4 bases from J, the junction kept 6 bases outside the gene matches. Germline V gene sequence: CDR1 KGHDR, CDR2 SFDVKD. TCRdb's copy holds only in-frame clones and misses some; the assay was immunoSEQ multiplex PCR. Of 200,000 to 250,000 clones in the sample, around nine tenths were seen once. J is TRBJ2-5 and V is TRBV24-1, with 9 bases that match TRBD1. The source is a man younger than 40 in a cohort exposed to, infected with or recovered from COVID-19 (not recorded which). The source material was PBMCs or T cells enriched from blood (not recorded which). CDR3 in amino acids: CATSEKQGAGETQYF. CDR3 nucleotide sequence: TGTGCCACCAGTGAGAAACAGGGGGCGGGAGAGACCCAGTACTTC.